This T cell receptor (beta chain) was captured by sequencing in a study of cytomegalovirus exposure and HLA in healthy donors. Whole-study context: Most genotyped donors, roughly 80% of some 400, had Caucasian-associated genetic ancestry.

The PCR contained 60 Vbeta and 13 Jbeta primers. Clones were sequenced by immunoSEQ multiplex PCR, and TCRdb holds only the in-frame ones, with some missing. The table lists about 130,000 clones, approximately 90% of them singletons, with more than 4.5% in the top ten. General study points: Links to common viral pathogens appeared, in a later analysis, for several of the most significant clusters. High sensitivity and specificity were reportedly achieved when the classifier diagnosed cytomegalovirus status. An Asian-associated ancestry cluster reportedly showed fewer N-insertions than the approximately 620-donor mean in a later analysis.

CDR1 and CDR2 from the germline V gene are SGHNT and YYREEE (reference sequence). This CDR3 is 14 amino acids long. Unmatched junction bases numbered 2, after V lost 0 bases and J lost 6 bases. A remark on this clone: The antigen remains undetermined.

The sample was PBMCs. The V and J genes are TRBV5-4 and TRBJ1-2; the match to TRBD1 covers 10 bases. The clonotype originates from a woman aged 25 to 39 in good health and CMV-seronegative. As DNA, the CDR3 is TGTGCCAGCAGCTTGGGGGACAGGGGCGATGGCTACACCTTC. Translated: CASSLGDRGDGYTF. Looking up the rest from reference TRBV5-4 and TRBJ1-2 gives the full variable domain: ETGVTQSPTHLIKTRGQQVTLRCSSQSGHNTVSWYQQALGQGPQFIFQYYREEENGRGNFPPRFSGLQFPNYSSELNVNALELDDSALYLCASSLGDRGDGYTFGSGTRLTVV.